The T cell receptor beta chain under discussion was sequenced for a study of CD8 T cells in Susac syndrome. Random-hexamer reverse transcription was applied to about 0.5 to 1 ug RNA. TCRdb ran MiXCR on the immunoSEQ multiplex PCR reads and lists one entry per CDR3 protein. The data contain 100,000 or so distinct CDR3 sequences, about nine tenths of them seen just once; the ten biggest clones take up around 0.14%. The authors carried out high-throughput sequencing of TCR beta. They applied it to CD8+ and CD4+ T cells obtained from blood. This CDR3 spans 15 amino acids. V dropped 0 bases and J dropped 9; count of bases not matched to a gene: 7. The germline V gene encodes CDR1 SGHTA and CDR2 FQGNSA.

This chain uses TRBV7-2 with TRBJ1-5; 8 bases are a match to TRBD1. The origin of this receptor is a human donor in good health. The specimen was CD4+ T cells from PBMCs. The CDR3 nucleotides read TGTGCCAGCAGCTTAGCGACAGGGGATGTATGGCCCCAGCATTTT. The encoded protein is CASSLATGDVWPQHF.